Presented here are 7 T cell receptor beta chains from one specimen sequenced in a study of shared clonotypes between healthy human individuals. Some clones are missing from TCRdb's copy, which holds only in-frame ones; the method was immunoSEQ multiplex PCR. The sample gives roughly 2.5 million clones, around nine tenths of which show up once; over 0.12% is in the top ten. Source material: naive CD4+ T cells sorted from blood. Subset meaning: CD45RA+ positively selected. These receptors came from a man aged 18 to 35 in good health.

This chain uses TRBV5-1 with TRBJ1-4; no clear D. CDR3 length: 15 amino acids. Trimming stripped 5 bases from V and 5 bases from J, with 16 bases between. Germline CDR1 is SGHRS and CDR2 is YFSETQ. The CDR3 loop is CASSRTGFGNEKLFF. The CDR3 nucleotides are TGCGCCAGCAGTCGAACCGGGTTTGGGAATGAAAAACTGTTTTTT. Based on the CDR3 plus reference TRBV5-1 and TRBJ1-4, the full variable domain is KAGVTQTPRYLIKTRGQQVTLSCSPISGHRSVSWYQQTPGQGLQFLFEYFSETQRNKGNFPGRFSGRQFSNSRSEMNVSTLELGDSALYLCASSRTGFGNEKLFFGSGTQLSVL.

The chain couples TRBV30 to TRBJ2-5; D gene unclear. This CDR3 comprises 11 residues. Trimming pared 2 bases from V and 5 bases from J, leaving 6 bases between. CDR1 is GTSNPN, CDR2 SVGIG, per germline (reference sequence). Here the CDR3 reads CAWSSVETQYF. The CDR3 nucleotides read TGTGCCTGGAGTAGCGTTGAGACCCAGTACTTC.

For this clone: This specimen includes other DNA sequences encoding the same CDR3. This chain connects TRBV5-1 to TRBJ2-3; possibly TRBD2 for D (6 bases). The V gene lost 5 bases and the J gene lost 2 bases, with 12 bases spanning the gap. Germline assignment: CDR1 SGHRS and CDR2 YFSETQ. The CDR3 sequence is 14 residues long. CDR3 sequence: CASSRGGTTDTQYF. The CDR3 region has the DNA TGCGCCAGCAGTCGTGGCGGGACCACAGATACGCAGTATTTT. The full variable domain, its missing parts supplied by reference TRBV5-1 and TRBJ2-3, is KAGVTQTPRYLIKTRGQQVTLSCSPISGHRSVSWYQQTPGQGLQFLFEYFSETQRNKGNFPGRFSGRQFSNSRSEMNVSTLELGDSALYLCASSRGGTTDTQYFGPGTRLTVL.

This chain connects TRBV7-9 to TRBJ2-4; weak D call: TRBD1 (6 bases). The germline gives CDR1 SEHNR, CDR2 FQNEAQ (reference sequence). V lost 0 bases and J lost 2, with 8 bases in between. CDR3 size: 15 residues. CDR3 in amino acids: CASSLAGATKNIQYF. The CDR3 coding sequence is TGTGCCAGCAGCTTAGCGGGGGCTACCAAAAACATTCAGTACTTC.

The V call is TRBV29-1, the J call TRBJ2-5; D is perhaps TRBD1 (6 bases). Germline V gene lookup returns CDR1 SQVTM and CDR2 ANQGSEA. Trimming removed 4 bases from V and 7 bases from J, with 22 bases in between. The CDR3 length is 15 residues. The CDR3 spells CSVVDPGASARTQYF. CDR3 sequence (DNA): TGCAGCGTTGTAGACCCAGGGGCTTCGGCACGGACCCAGTACTTC.

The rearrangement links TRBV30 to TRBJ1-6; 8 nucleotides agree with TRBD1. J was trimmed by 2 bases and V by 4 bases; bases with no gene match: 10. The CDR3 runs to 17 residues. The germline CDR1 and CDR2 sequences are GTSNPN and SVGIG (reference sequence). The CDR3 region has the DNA TGTGCCTGGATGTCCGGGACAGGTATCACCTATAATTCACCCCTCCACTTT. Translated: CAWMSGTGITYNSPLHF.

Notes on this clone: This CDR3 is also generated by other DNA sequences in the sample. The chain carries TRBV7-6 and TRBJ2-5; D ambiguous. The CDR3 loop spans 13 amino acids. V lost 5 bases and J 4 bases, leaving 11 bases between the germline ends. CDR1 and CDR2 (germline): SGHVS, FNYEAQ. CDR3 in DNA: TGTGCCAGCAGCCTAGGGTTGGGAGAGACCCAGTACTTC. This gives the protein CASSLGLGETQYF.